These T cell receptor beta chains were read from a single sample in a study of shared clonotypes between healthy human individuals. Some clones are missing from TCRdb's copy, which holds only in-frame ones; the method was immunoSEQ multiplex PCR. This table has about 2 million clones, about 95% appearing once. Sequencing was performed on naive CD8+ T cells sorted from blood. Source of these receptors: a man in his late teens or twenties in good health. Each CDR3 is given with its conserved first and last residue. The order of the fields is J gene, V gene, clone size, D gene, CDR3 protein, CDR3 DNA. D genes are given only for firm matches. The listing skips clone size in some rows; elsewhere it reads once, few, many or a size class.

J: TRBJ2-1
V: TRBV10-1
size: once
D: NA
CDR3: CASSERDSVRNEQFF
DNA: TGCGCCAGCAGTGAGCGGGACTCCGTTAGGAATGAGCAGTTCTTC

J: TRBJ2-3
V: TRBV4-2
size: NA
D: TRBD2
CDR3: CASSQAGGLGTDTQYF
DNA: TGTGCCAGCAGCCAAGCGGGGGGGCTTGGCACAGATACGCAGTATTTT

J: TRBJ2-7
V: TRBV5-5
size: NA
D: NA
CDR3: CASSLAVGVDRRYF
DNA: TGTGCCAGCAGCTTGGCTGTGGGGGTGGACAGAAGGTACTTC

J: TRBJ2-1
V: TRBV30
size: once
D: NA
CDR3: CAWSVDSSYNEQFF
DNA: TGTGCCTGGAGTGTTGATAGTTCCTACAATGAGCAGTTCTTC

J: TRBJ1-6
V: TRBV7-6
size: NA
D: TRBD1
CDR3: CASSPGGASYNSPLHF
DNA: TGTGCCAGCAGCCCAGGGGGGGCCTCCTATAATTCACCCCTCCACTTT

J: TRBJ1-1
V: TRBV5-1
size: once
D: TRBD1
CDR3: CASSPGTVNTEAFF
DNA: TGCGCCAGCAGCCCCGGGACAGTTAACACTGAAGCTTTCTTT

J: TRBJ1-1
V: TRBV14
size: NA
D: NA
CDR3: CASSQVAGAEAFF
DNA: TGTGCCAGCAGCCAAGTGGCGGGGGCTGAAGCTTTCTTT

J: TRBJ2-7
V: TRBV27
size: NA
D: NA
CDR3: CASSGILAGGGYEQYF
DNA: TGTGCCAGCAGTGGGATTCTAGCTGGAGGGGGGTACGAGCAGTACTTC

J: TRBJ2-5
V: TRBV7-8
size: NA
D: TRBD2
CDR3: CASSFVMAGGLAETQYF
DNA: TGTGCCAGCAGCTTTGTTATGGCGGGAGGTCTAGCCGAGACCCAGTACTTC

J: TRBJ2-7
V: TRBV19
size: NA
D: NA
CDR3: CASSISGSPYEQYF
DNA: TGTGCCAGTAGTATCTCAGGGAGCCCCTACGAGCAGTACTTC

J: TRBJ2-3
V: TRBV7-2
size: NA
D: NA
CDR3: CASSSVTLTRWDTQYF
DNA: TGTGCCAGCAGCTCCGTGACTTTGACCCGGTGGGATACGCAGTATTTT

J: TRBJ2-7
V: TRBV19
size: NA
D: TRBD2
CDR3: CASSPRTSGAYEQYF
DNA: TGTGCCAGTAGTCCCCGCACTAGCGGGGCCTACGAGCAGTACTTC

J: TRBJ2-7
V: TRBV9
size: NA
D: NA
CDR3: CASSDEAAGEQYF
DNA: TGTGCCAGCAGCGACGAAGCGGCGGGCGAGCAGTACTTC

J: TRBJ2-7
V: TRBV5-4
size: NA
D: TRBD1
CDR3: CASSPRDSGEQYF
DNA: TGTGCCAGCAGCCCCCGGGACAGTGGGGAGCAGTACTTC

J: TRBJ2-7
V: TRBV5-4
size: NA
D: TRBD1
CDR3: CASSLGQGYGLAGYEQYF
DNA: TGTGCCAGCAGCTTGGGACAGGGATACGGTCTAGCAGGCTACGAGCAGTACTTC

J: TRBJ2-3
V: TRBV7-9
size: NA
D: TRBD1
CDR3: CASSLVTGGHTDTQYF
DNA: TGTGCCAGCAGCTTAGTTACAGGGGGCCACACAGATACGCAGTATTTT

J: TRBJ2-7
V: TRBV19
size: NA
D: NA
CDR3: CASSTSGSSSYEQYF
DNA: TGTGCCAGTAGTACCTCGGGCAGCTCCTCCTACGAGCAGTACTTC

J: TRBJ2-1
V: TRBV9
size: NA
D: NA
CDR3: CASSGGLGGTYNEQFF
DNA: TGTGCCAGCAGCGGAGGTCTAGGCGGGACCTACAATGAGCAGTTCTTC

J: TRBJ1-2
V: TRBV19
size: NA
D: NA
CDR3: CASSIDHDSLNYGYTF
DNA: TGTGCCAGTAGTATAGATCACGACAGCCTCAACTATGGCTACACCTTC

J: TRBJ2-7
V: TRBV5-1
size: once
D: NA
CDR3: CASSLGIQGSSYEQYF
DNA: TGCGCCAGCAGCTTGGGTATTCAGGGCTCTTCCTACGAGCAGTACTTC

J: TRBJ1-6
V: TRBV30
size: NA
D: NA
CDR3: CAWSVRGNSPLHF
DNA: TGTGCCTGGAGTGTCCGGGGGAATTCACCCCTCCACTTT

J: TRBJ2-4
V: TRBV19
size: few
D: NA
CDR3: CATQGQGENIQYF
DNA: TGTGCCACCCAGGGACAAGGGGAGAACATTCAGTACTTC

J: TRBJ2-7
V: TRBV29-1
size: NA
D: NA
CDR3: CSVELGARSSYEQYF
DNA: TGCAGCGTTGAATTGGGAGCGCGAAGCTCCTACGAGCAGTACTTC

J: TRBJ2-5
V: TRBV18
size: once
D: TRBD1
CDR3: CASSPSPGQGQETQYF
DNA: TGTGCCAGCTCACCATCCCCGGGACAGGGACAAGAGACCCAGTACTTC

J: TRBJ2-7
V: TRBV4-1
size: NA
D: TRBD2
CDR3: CASSQGLLATSSYHYEQYF
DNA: TGCGCCAGCAGCCAAGGGTTATTAGCGACTAGCTCCTACCACTACGAGCAGTACTTC

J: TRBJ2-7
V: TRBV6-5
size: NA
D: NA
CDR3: CASSYSTNWYEQYF
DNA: TGTGCCAGCAGTTACTCGACTAATTGGTACGAGCAGTACTTC

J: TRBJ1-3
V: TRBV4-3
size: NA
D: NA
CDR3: CASSPQGGQAYSGNTIYF
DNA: TGCGCCAGCAGCCCTCAAGGCGGGCAGGCATACTCTGGAAACACCATATATTTT

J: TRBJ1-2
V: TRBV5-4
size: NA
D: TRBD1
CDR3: CASSYTDRGSYGYTF
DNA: TGTGCCAGCAGTTATACCGACAGGGGGAGCTATGGCTACACCTTC

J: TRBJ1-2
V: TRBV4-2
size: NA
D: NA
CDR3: CASSQDPDGNYGYTF
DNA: TGTGCCAGCAGCCAAGATCCGGACGGGAACTATGGCTACACCTTC

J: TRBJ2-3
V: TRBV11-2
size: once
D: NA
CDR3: CASSFLTGPPTTDTQYF
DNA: TGTGCCAGCAGCTTCCTGACAGGCCCGCCGACCACAGATACGCAGTATTTT

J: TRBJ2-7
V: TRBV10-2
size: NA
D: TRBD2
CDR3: CATLLGPGLAAYEQYF
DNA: TGCGCCACCCTCTTGGGACCGGGACTAGCAGCCTACGAGCAGTACTTC

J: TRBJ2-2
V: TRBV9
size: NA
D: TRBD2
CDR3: CASSDSTSGRGTGELFF
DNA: TGTGCCAGCAGCGACTCGACTAGCGGGAGGGGTACCGGGGAGCTGTTTTTT

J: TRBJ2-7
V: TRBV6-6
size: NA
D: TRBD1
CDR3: CASSQRQGVTYEQYF
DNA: TGTGCCAGCAGTCAACGACAGGGGGTAACCTACGAGCAGTACTTC

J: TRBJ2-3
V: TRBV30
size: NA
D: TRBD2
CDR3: CAWTASGTWLAQYF
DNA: TGTGCCTGGACCGCTAGCGGAACCTGGTTAGCGCAGTATTTT

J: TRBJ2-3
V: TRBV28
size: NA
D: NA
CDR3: CASAILASTDTQYF
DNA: TGTGCCAGCGCCATCTTGGCCAGCACAGATACGCAGTATTTT

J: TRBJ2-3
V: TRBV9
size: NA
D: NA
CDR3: CASSVLSTDTQYF
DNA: TGTGCCAGCAGCGTCCTAAGCACAGATACGCAGTATTTT

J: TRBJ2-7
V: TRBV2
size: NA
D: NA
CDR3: CASDSSYEQYF
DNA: TGTGCCTCTGACAGCTCCTACGAGCAGTACTTC

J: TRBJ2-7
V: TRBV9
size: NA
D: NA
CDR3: CASSVGGEYYEQYF
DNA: TGTGCCAGCAGCGTCGGCGGGGAATATTACGAGCAGTACTTC

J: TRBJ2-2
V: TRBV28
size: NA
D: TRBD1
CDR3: CASSTRRGQGNTGELFF
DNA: TGTGCCAGCAGCACCCGAAGAGGACAGGGAAACACCGGGGAGCTGTTTTTT

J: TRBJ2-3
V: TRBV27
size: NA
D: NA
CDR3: CASRDQGVLGDTQYF
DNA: TGTGCCAGCAGGGACCAGGGAGTCTTAGGAGATACGCAGTATTTT

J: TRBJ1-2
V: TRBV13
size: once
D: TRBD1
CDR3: CASSRGQGGYGYTF
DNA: TGTGCCAGCAGCCGGGGACAGGGCGGCTATGGCTACACCTTC

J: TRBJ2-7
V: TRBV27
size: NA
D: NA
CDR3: CASRVAKSYEQYF
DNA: TGTGCCAGCAGGGTAGCGAAATCCTACGAGCAGTACTTC